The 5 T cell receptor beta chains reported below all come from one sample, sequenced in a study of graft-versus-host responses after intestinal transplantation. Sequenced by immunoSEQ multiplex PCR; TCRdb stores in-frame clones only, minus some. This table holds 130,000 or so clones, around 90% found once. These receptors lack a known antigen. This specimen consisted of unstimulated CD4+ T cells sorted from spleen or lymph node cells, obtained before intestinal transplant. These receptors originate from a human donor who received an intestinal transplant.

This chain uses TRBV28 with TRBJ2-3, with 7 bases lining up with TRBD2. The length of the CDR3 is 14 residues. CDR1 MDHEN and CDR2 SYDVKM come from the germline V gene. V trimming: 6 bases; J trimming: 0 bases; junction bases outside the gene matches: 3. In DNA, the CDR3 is TGTGCCAGCAGCGGGGGACTAAGCACAGATACGCAGTATTTT. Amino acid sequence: CASSGGLSTDTQYF.

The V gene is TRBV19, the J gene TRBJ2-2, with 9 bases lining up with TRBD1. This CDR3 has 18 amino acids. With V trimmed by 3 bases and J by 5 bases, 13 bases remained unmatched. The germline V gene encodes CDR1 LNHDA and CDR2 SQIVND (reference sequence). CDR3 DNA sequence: TGTGCCAGTAGTATCCCGGGCGGGGACAGGGCCTTTACCGGGGAGCTGTTTTTT. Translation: CASSIPGGDRAFTGELFF.

Here the CDR3 reads CASSVAPDGGWDEQYF. In nucleotides, the CDR3 is TGTGCCAGCAGCGTAGCCCCCGACGGAGGATGGGACGAGCAGTACTTC. The V call is TRBV9, the J call TRBJ2-7; D might be TRBD2 (5 bases). Germline-derived CDR1 and CDR2 are SGDLS and YYNGEE. This CDR3 region has 16 residues. Trimming took 0 bases from V and 5 from J, leaving 18 bases between them.

CDR3 DNA: TGTGCCAGCACTTCTGGTATTTCCTACGAGCAGTACTTC. This encodes CASTSGISYEQYF. The rearrangement joins TRBV28 to TRBJ2-5; D ambiguous. The end of the DNA is better explained by TRBJ2-7, so the J call may be wrong. CDR3 length: 13 residues. Germline V gene data show CDR1 as MDHEN and CDR2 as SYDVKM.

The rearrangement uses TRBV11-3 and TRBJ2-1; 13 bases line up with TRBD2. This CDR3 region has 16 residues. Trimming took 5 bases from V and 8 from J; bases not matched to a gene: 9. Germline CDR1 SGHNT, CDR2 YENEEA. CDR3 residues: CASSKGLAGLGDEQFF. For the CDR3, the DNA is TGTGCCAGCAGCAAGGGACTAGCGGGATTGGGGGATGAGCAGTTCTTC. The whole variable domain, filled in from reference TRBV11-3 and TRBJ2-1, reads EAGVVQSPRYKIIEKKQPVAFWCNPISGHNTLYWYLQNLGQGPELLIRYENEEAVDDSQLPKDRFSAERLKGVDSTLKIQPAELGDSAVYLCASSKGLAGLGDEQFFGPGTRLTVL.